The 10 T cell receptor beta chains below come from one sample, sequenced in a study of blood T cell repertoires in COVID-19. Sequencing used immunoSEQ multiplex PCR; TCRdb keeps in-frame clones, though not all of them. The repertoire holds 400,000 to 550,000 clones, with roughly nine tenths as singletons. The specimen sequenced was PBMCs or T cells enriched from blood (not recorded which). All receptors derive from a woman younger than 30 with acute COVID-19.

The table lists this clone with a count of one. The rearrangement uses TRBV28 and TRBJ1-1; possible D gene TRBD1, 5 bases. With 7 bases removed from V and 4 bases from J, the gap between germline ends came to 13 bases. The CDR3 is 13 amino acids. Germline assignment: CDR1 MDHEN and CDR2 SYDVKM. The CDR3 bases are TGTGCCAGCACTCTAAGGAGGGGCACTGAAGCTTTCTTT. Translated, it gives CASTLRRGTEAFF.

The genes are TRBV9 and TRBJ1-3; TRBD1 matches at 9 bases. CDR3 size: 14 residues. Per germline, CDR1 SGDLS and CDR2 YYNGEE. V lost 5 bases, J lost 2 bases, and 2 bases stayed unmatched. Written as DNA, the CDR3 is TGTGCCAGCAGTCGACAGGGGGCTGGAAACACCATATATTTT. Encoded protein: CASSRQGAGNTIYF. Filled out from reference TRBV9 and TRBJ1-3, the complete variable domain reads DSGVTQTPKHLITATGQRVTLRCSPRSGDLSVYWYQQSLDQGLQFLIQYYNGEERAKGNILERFSAQQFPDLHSELNLSSLELGDSALYFCASSRQGAGNTIYFGEGSWLTVV.

J is TRBJ2-3 and V is TRBV6-5; TRBD2 matches 7 bases. After removal of 6 bases from V and 2 bases from J, the junction contained 5 bases not matched to a gene. The germline CDR1 and CDR2 sequences are MNHEY and SVGAGI. There are 14 residues in the CDR3. This CDR3 reads CASSLLAATDTQYF. The CDR3 DNA reads as TGTGCCAGCAGCCTCCTAGCGGCCACAGATACGCAGTATTTT.

V and J are TRBV15 and TRBJ2-3; the match to TRBD2 covers 8 bases. Trimming took 3 bases from V and 3 from J; bases not matched to a gene: 8. The CDR3 is 16 amino acids. Germline V gene lookup returns CDR1 LNHNV and CDR2 YYDKDF (reference sequence). The CDR3 region is CATSRGLVGVTDTQYF. The CDR3 nucleotides read TGTGCCACCAGCAGGGGACTAGTCGGGGTGACAGATACGCAGTATTTT.

About this clone: Distinct nucleotide sequences in the sample also encode this CDR3. The gene calls are TRBV27 and TRBJ2-7; 7 nucleotides match TRBD1. This CDR3 contains 12 residues. V was clipped by 8 bases and J by 0 bases; unmatched bases: 1. The germline V gene has CDR1 MNHEY and CDR2 SMNVEV (reference sequence). Here the CDR3 reads CASRTGSYEQYF. The CDR3 DNA is TGTGCCAGCCGGACAGGCTCCTACGAGCAGTACTTC.

This clone was recorded once. This chain links TRBV6-5 with TRBJ2-6; D ambiguous. V was shortened by 6 bases and J by 0 bases, with 9 bases between the two germline ends. CDR1 MNHEY and CDR2 SVGAGI come from the germline V gene. The CDR3 loop spans 15 amino acids. CDR3 DNA: TGTGCCAGCAGATTACAGCACTCTGGGGCCAACGTCCTGACTTTC. Protein sequence: CASRLQHSGANVLTF.

V usage is TRBV5-1 and J usage is TRBJ1-1; unclear D gene. The CDR3 length is 14 residues. Germline V gene data show CDR1 as SGHRS and CDR2 as YFSETQ. V dropped 4 bases and J dropped 3 bases, with 13 bases sitting between them. Written as DNA, the CDR3 is TGCGCCAGCAGCCACCACCGGGAGGACACTGAAGCTTTCTTT. Its translation: CASSHHREDTEAFF.

This clone was detected once. V and J are TRBV27 and TRBJ1-1; possible D gene TRBD1, 6 bases. The CDR3 spans 15 residues. V was cut by 4 bases and J by 0 bases, with 12 bases left in between. Germline lookup yields CDR1 MNHEY and CDR2 SMNVEV (reference sequence). CDR3 loop: CASSSGVGVNTEAFF. For the CDR3, the DNA is TGTGCCAGCAGTTCAGGGGTCGGAGTGAACACTGAAGCTTTCTTT.

This chain uses TRBV7-9 with TRBJ2-5; D is undetermined. This CDR3 is built from 14 residues. V dropped 0 bases and J dropped 5 bases, with 10 bases sitting between them. Germline loops: CDR1 SEHNR, CDR2 FQNEAQ (reference sequence). This CDR3 is CASSLASDWETQYF. The DNA of the CDR3 is TGTGCCAGCAGCTTAGCATCAGATTGGGAGACCCAGTACTTC.

The chain links TRBV6-6 to TRBJ1-5; D might be TRBD1 (6 bases). This CDR3 region has 13 residues. V lost 8 bases to trimming and J lost 4 bases, with 12 bases between them. Germline V gene lookup returns CDR1 MNHNY and CDR2 SVGAGI (reference sequence). The chain's CDR3 is CASREQGNQPQHF. The CDR3 DNA is TGTGCCAGCCGGGAACAGGGAAATCAGCCCCAGCATTTT.